Listed below are T cell receptor beta chains from one sample, sequenced in a study of CD8 T cells in Susac syndrome. TCRdb reprocessed the immunoSEQ multiplex PCR reads via MiXCR and lists one record per CDR3 protein. This sample has around 220,000 distinct CDR3 sequences; 92% occur once, and the top ten carry roughly 0.13%. Sequencing was performed on CD8+ T cells from PBMCs. The source is a human donor with multiple sclerosis. The CDR3 runs from the conserved cysteine through the conserved F or W. A D gene is named only where the DNA matches it firmly. Rows may omit the clone size; those that give it use once, few, many or a size class.

>TRBJ1-1|TRBV20-1|NA|NA
TGCAGTGCTAGAGTTCGGGACACTGAAGCTTTCTTT
CSARVRDTEAFF
>TRBJ1-6|TRBV7-2|NA|NA
TGTGCCAGCAGCATAAAGACAGTCGCCTATAATTCACCCCTCCACTTT
CASSIKTVAYNSPLHF
>TRBJ2-1|TRBV27|NA|TRBD2
TGTGCCAGCAGCCAGGCCGGGACTAGCGGGGGCACCCCCTACAATGAGCAGTTCTTC
CASSQAGTSGGTPYNEQFF
>TRBJ2-5|TRBV6-5|NA|NA
TGTGCCAGCAGTTCGCTACCTTGGTTAGGGAGTCAAGAGACCCAGTACTTC
CASSSLPWLGSQETQYF
>TRBJ2-3|TRBV9|NA|NA
TGTGCCAGCAGCGTAGGGGACCACCCCACAGATACGCAGTATTTT
CASSVGDHPTDTQYF
>TRBJ2-1|TRBV2|NA|TRBD2
TGTGCCAGCAGTGGAGCGGGGGGCCCCTACAATGAGCAGTTCTTC
CASSGAGGPYNEQFF
>TRBJ1-1|TRBV7-9|NA|NA
TGTGCCAGCAGCTTAGTTGTGGCTGAAGCTTTCTTT
CASSLVVAEAFF
>TRBJ1-1|TRBV13|NA|NA
TGTGCCAGCAGCTTACACGGATACACTGAAGCTTTCTTT
CASSLHGYTEAFF
>TRBJ2-3|TRBV12-3/TRBV12-4|NA|TRBD2
TGTGCCAGCAGTTGGTCTAGCGGGAACACAGATACGCAGTATTTT
CASSWSSGNTDTQYF
>TRBJ2-7|TRBV27|few|TRBD1
TGTGCCAGCTCGTACACGGGACAGGGATCCGGCTACGAGCAGTACTTC
CASSYTGQGSGYEQYF
>TRBJ2-1|TRBV6-5|NA|TRBD2
TGTGCCAGCAGACCCCTGGCGGGGGGATACAATGAGCAGTTCTTC
CASRPLAGGYNEQFF
>TRBJ2-7|TRBV3-1|NA|NA
TGTGCCAGCAGCCAAGATGAAGGGTTTTTCTACGAGCAGTACTTC
CASSQDEGFFYEQYF
>TRBJ1-1|TRBV4-1|NA|NA
TGCGCCAGCAGCCACCAACCAACTCCTGCCGCTTTCTTT
CASSHQPTPAAFF
>TRBJ1-2|TRBV2|NA|NA
TGTGCCAGCAGTGAGACGGACTTGGGGGACTATGGCTACACCTTC
CASSETDLGDYGYTF
>TRBJ1-4|TRBV7-9|NA|NA
TGTGCCAGCAGCTCCCAGAGGGGCACTAATGAAAAACTGTTTTTT
CASSSQRGTNEKLFF
>TRBJ2-3|TRBV27|NA|TRBD2
TGTGCCAGCAGTCGACAGCCCCTAGCGGGGGAGAGGGATACGCAGTATTTT
CASSRQPLAGERDTQYF
>TRBJ1-2|TRBV9|NA|NA
TGTGCCAGCACCCTAGGGGCGGCCTCTAACTATGGCTACACCTTC
CASTLGAASNYGYTF
>TRBJ1-5|TRBV4-1|NA|TRBD1
TGCGCCAGCAGCACGGGACAGGGGGCCGACCAGCCCCAGCATTTT
CASSTGQGADQPQHF
>TRBJ1-2|TRBV20-1|NA|NA
TGCAGTGCCCTGGAAGCCTCTAACTATGGCTACACCTTC
CSALEASNYGYTF
>TRBJ2-3|TRBV4-1|NA|NA
TGCGCCAGCAGCCAGCAAGCGGGTAGGGCAGATACGCAGTATTTT
CASSQQAGRADTQYF
>TRBJ2-1|TRBV5-6|NA|NA
TGTGCCAGCAGCTTGGGACGGAGTTACAATGAGCAGTTCTTC
CASSLGRSYNEQFF
>TRBJ2-2|TRBV30|NA|NA
TGTGCCTGGACTGAGGGTCCGCAACTGAACACCGGGGAGCTGTTTTTT
CAWTEGPQLNTGELFF
>TRBJ1-1|TRBV12-3/TRBV12-4|NA|NA
TGTGCCAGCAGTTTTGCTCCAACAGGTTACACTGAAGCTTTCTTT
CASSFAPTGYTEAFF
>TRBJ2-7|TRBV5-6|NA|TRBD2
TGTGCCAGCAGCCCTGCGGGGGACTACGAGCAGTACTTC
CASSPAGDYEQYF
>TRBJ2-3|TRBV2|NA|NA
TGTGCCAGCAGGCTGGGGGACACAGATACGCAGTATTTT
CASRLGDTDTQYF
>TRBJ2-5|TRBV10-1|NA|NA
TGCGCCAGCAGTGAGTCGGCAGTCCCCGGTGGCCAAGAGACCCAGTACTTC
CASSESAVPGGQETQYF
>TRBJ2-1|TRBV7-3|NA|TRBD2
TGTGCCAGCAGCACTCTAGCGGGGTCCTACAATGAGCAGTTCTTC
CASSTLAGSYNEQFF
>TRBJ2-7|TRBV7-9|once|NA
TGTGCCAGCAGCCCCACAGGGACGCACTCCTACGAGCAGTACTTC
CASSPTGTHSYEQYF
>TRBJ2-1|TRBV12-3/TRBV12-4|NA|TRBD2
TGTGCCAGCAGCCCTATTACCAGCGGGAGCGATGAGCAGTTCTTC
CASSPITSGSDEQFF
>TRBJ2-5|TRBV3-1|NA|TRBD2
TGTGCCAGCAGCGGCGGACTAGCGGGGGCAGAGACCCAGTACTTC
CASSGGLAGAETQYF
>TRBJ2-1|TRBV4-1|NA|TRBD2
TGCGCCAGCAGCCAAGGGCCTAGCGGGAGCAATGAGCAGTTCTTC
CASSQGPSGSNEQFF
>TRBJ2-5|TRBV2|once|NA
TGTGCCAGCAGTGAGCTAGCTCAAGAGACCCAGTACTTC
CASSELAQETQYF